This entry features one T cell receptor beta chain sequence. This sample was included in a study of T cell responses to AZD1222 COVID-19 vaccine. Measured with immunoSEQ multiplex PCR; TCRdb has only the in-frame clones, and not every one. The sample has about 100,000 clones, less than 90% seen once. J lost 2 bases, V lost 4 bases, and 5 bases had no gene match. In germline, CDR1 is SGHTA, CDR2 FQGNSA. This CDR3 comprises 15 residues. The material was peripheral blood, obtained on day 0 of AZD1222 vaccination. This clonotype was obtained from an adult in good health. The chain employs TRBV7-2 and TRBJ1-3; 7 positions match TRBD1. The CDR3 nucleotides read TGTGCCAGCAGCTCCGGACAGGCGGCTGGAAACACCATATATTTT. This gives the protein CASSSGQAAGNTIYF.